The 12 T cell receptor beta chains reported below all come from one sample, sequenced in a study of shared clonotypes between healthy human individuals. CD45RO-negative CD8 cells positively selected for CCR7 made up the naive population, which excluded terminally differentiated effector memory CD45RA+ cells. Sequencing used immunoSEQ multiplex PCR; TCRdb keeps in-frame clones, though not all of them. This repertoire shows around 2,000,000 clones, about 95% found once; its top ten account for 1% to 1.3%. Sequenced material: naive CD8+ T cells sorted from blood. Receptor source: a man between 18 and 35 years old in good health.

V usage is TRBV10-2 and J usage is TRBJ2-1, with 8 bases that match TRBD1. The CDR3 has 15 residues. Germline assignment: CDR1 WSHSY and CDR2 SAAADI. V was pared by 2 bases and J by 8 bases, with 8 bases of the junction left unmatched. As DNA, the CDR3 is TGCGCCAGCAGTGAGGGACAGGGCCTCTTGGATGAGCAGTTCTTC. The encoded protein is CASSEGQGLLDEQFF.

The gene calls are TRBV6-6 and TRBJ2-7, with 7 bases lining up with TRBD1. In germline, CDR1 is MNHNY, CDR2 SVGAGI (reference sequence). The J segment lost 6 bases and the V segment lost 0 bases, leaving 5 bases of the junction unmatched. The CDR3 spans 14 residues. The CDR3 loop is CASSYSEGTAEQYF. The CDR3 DNA follows: TGTGCCAGCAGTTACTCCGAGGGGACAGCCGAGCAGTACTTC.

This clone has only one observation. The genes are TRBV27 and TRBJ2-7; maybe TRBD1 (5 bases). There are 14 residues in the CDR3. V dropped 6 bases and J dropped 2 bases, with 14 bases sitting between them. CDR1 is MNHEY and CDR2 is SMNVEV in the germline V gene (reference sequence). Written as DNA, the CDR3 is TGTGCCAGCAGGCCTAGGACACAGACCTACGAGCAGTACTTC. This translates into CASRPRTQTYEQYF.

As to this clone: This CDR3 is also generated by other DNA sequences in the sample. J is TRBJ1-1 and V is TRBV6-5; D is ambiguous. The CDR3 totals 13 residues. V lost 3 bases and J lost 2, with 7 bases in between. CDR1 is MNHEY, CDR2 SVGAGI, per germline. CDR3 loop: CASSYNSNTEAFF. In nucleotides, the CDR3 is TGTGCCAGCAGTTATAATAGCAACACTGAAGCTTTCTTT.

V usage is TRBV10-2 and J usage is TRBJ2-5; 11 nucleotides agree with TRBD2. CDR1 is WSHSY, CDR2 SAAADI, per germline. V dropped 5 bases and J dropped 1; count of bases not matched to a gene: 3. The CDR3 has 15 residues. The CDR3 bases are TGCGCCAGCAGTTTCGGACTAGCGGGCCAAGAGACCCAGTACTTC. Translation gives CASSFGLAGQETQYF.

The rearrangement uses TRBV7-2 and TRBJ2-7; the D is unclear. The germline V gene has CDR1 SGHTA and CDR2 FQGNSA. The V gene lost 5 bases and the J gene lost 1 base, with 15 bases spanning the gap. The CDR3 spans 15 residues. CDR3 nucleotides: TGTGCCAGCAGCCGTCATACAGAAAAGTCCTACGAGCAGTACTTC. Its translation is CASSRHTEKSYEQYF.

The V call is TRBV9, the J call TRBJ2-2; 11 positions match TRBD1. There are 18 residues in the CDR3. V was clipped by 3 bases and J by 0 bases; unmatched bases: 7. CDR1 and CDR2 (germline): SGDLS, YYNGEE. CDR3 residues: CASSALGQGGANTGELFF. The DNA of the CDR3 is TGTGCCAGCAGCGCCCTGGGACAGGGGGGGGCGAACACCGGGGAGCTGTTTTTT.

The chain recombines TRBV5-4 with TRBJ1-2, with 8 bases that match TRBD1. The CDR3 runs 13 residues. Germline V lookup: CDR1 SGHNT, CDR2 YYREEE (reference sequence). J was trimmed by 7 bases and V by 2 bases; bases with no gene match: 4. The CDR3 sequence is CASSFSGGGGYTF. In DNA, the CDR3 is TGTGCCAGCAGCTTTTCAGGGGGCGGTGGCTACACCTTC.

The chain is built from TRBV5-6 and TRBJ1-1; D possibly corresponds to TRBD1 (5 bases). Trimming shortened V by 0 bases and J by 8 bases, and 11 bases separated the two germline ends. CDR1 is SGHDT and CDR2 is YYEEEE in the germline V gene. The CDR3 has 13 amino acids. The CDR3: CASSLVGTGEAFF. The CDR3 DNA reads as TGTGCCAGCAGCTTGGTAGGGACCGGGGAAGCTTTCTTT.

Only one count was recorded for this clone. Other DNA sequences in the sample encode the same CDR3. V usage is TRBV27 and J usage is TRBJ2-7; 7 positions match TRBD1. Looked up from germline, CDR1 is MNHEY and CDR2 is SMNVEV (reference sequence). The V and J ends lost 2 bases and 3 bases, in that order; junction bases with no gene match: 4. This CDR3 region has 14 residues. The CDR3 bases are TGTGCCAGCAGTTTAGGGCGGACAGGCTACGAGCAGTACTTC. Its protein product is CASSLGRTGYEQYF.

This chain joins TRBV5-1 and TRBJ2-7; D is undetermined. With 0 bases removed from V and 0 bases from J, the gap between germline ends came to 7 bases. The CDR3 runs 14 residues. Germline lookup yields CDR1 SGHRS and CDR2 YFSETQ. CDR3 DNA: TGCGCCAGCAGCTTGGTGTACAACTCCTACGAGCAGTACTTC. Translating it yields CASSLVYNSYEQYF.

This rearrangement joins TRBV15 to TRBJ2-6; D call uncertain. The germline V gene encodes CDR1 LNHNV and CDR2 YYDKDF (reference sequence). The CDR3 is 14 residues long. Trimming left V 3 bases short and J 1 base short, with 4 bases between. CDR3: CATSSTSGANVLTF. DNA for the CDR3: TGTGCCACCAGCAGTACTTCTGGGGCCAACGTCCTGACTTTC.